These 27 T cell receptor beta chains were all obtained from the same sample, sequenced in a study of PD-1 blockade in classical Hodgkin lymphoma (dated by TCRdb to the early 2020s). The time point label, read with the paper, signifies: newly diagnosed, previously untreated cHL patient sample. The method was the immunoSEQ multiplex PCR assay. The clones in this table, taken by TCRdb from immuneACCESS, are in-frame only. Not every clone is retained; where verified, under half of the shortfall comes from an unresolved V gene, and the cause of the rest is unknown. This sample lists tens of thousands of clones; approximately 91% were detected once. Of the sample, under 5% falls within the top ten clones. Material for sequencing was peripheral blood mononuclear cells (PBMCs). These receptors all come from a human donor with classical Hodgkin lymphoma.

Here the CDR3 DNA reads TGTGCCAGCAGCGCGAACAGTACCGGGGAGCTGTTTTTT. It encodes CASSANSTGELFF. The chain joins TRBV9 to TRBJ2-2; D unclear. The CDR3 consists of 13 residues. Germline assignment: CDR1 SGDLS and CDR2 YYNGEE. The V and J ends lost 3 bases and 5 bases respectively, with 8 bases between them.

V usage is TRBV11-2 and J usage is TRBJ2-5, with TRBD1 as a possible D gene (6 bases). The CDR3 has 16 amino acids. Germline V CDR1 and CDR2: SGHAT, FQNNGV. V dropped 4 bases and J dropped 1 base, with 16 bases sitting between them. CDR3 sequence reads: CASSSGQTGAQETQYF. The DNA for the CDR3 is TGTGCCAGCAGCTCAGGTCAGACAGGAGCCCAAGAGACCCAGTACTTC.

The CDR3 is CASSVGGTVNQPQHF. In nucleotides, the CDR3 is TGTGCCAGCAGCGTAGGAGGGACAGTAAATCAGCCCCAGCATTTT. The rearrangement links TRBV9 to TRBJ1-5; 7 bases match TRBD1. V lost 0 bases to trimming and J lost 4 bases; unmatched junction nucleotides: 4. Germline assignment: CDR1 SGDLS and CDR2 YYNGEE. CDR3 length: 15 residues.

V usage is TRBV7-2 and J usage is TRBJ2-5, with D tentatively TRBD1 or TRBD2 (5 bases each). This CDR3 has 13 residues. Germline CDR1 and CDR2: SGHTA and FQGNSA. V lost 5 bases and J 5 bases, leaving 12 bases between the germline ends. CDR3 nucleotides: TGTGCCAGCAGCCCGGGACCCTCGGAGACCCAGTACTTC. It yields the protein CASSPGPSETQYF.

This sequence joins TRBV5-1 and TRBJ1-3; the D is unclear. Germline CDR1 reads SGHRS; CDR2 reads YFSETQ. V dropped 5 bases and J dropped 0 bases, with 18 bases sitting between them. This CDR3 contains 17 residues. The CDR3, as DNA: TGCGCCAGCAGTAGGATCGCTATGTCTGGCTCTGGAAACACCATATATTTT. This encodes CASSRIAMSGSGNTIYF.

In this sample, this clone turned up once. The rearrangement joins TRBV27 to TRBJ1-2; D is ambiguous. Germline CDR1 reads MNHEY; CDR2 reads SMNVEV (reference sequence). Trimming took 3 bases from V and 4 from J, leaving 12 bases between them. The length of the CDR3 is 14 residues. The CDR3 bases are TGTGCCAGCAGTTTCCGGGCTGAGTTCTATGGCTACACCTTC. As protein: CASSFRAEFYGYTF.

The chain uses TRBV7-9 and TRBJ2-1, with 9 bases aligning to TRBD2. Germline trimming cut 5 bases from V and 5 bases from J; bases unmatched to any gene: 7. CDR3 size: 15 residues. The germline gives CDR1 SEHNR, CDR2 FQNEAQ (reference sequence). CDR3 in DNA: TGTGCCAGCAGCCCGACTAGCGGTGGGAACAATGAGCAGTTCTTC. Its protein product is CASSPTSGGNNEQFF.

The chain joins TRBV27 to TRBJ2-1, with 12 bases fitting TRBD2. CDR1 is MNHEY and CDR2 is SMNVEV in the germline V gene (reference sequence). This CDR3 is 16 amino acids long. Unmatched junction bases numbered 8, after V lost 3 bases and J lost 8 bases. In nucleotides, the CDR3 is TGTGCCAGCAGTTTGAACCTAGCGGGAGGGCCGCATGAGCAGTTCTTC. Protein product: CASSLNLAGGPHEQFF.

CDR3 DNA sequence: TGTGCCAGCAGCTTAGCGCCGGCTGGCTCTGGAAACACCATATATTTT. The encoded protein is CASSLAPAGSGNTIYF. The V and J genes are TRBV7-9 and TRBJ1-3; D remains unclear. V lost 0 bases, J lost 0 bases, and 9 bases lay in between. Germline V lookup: CDR1 SEHNR, CDR2 FQNEAQ (reference sequence). The CDR3 is 16 residues long.

The V call is TRBV28, the J call TRBJ1-5, with 7 bases fitting TRBD1. In germline, CDR1 is MDHEN, CDR2 SYDVKM. V was pared by 10 bases and J by 7 bases, with 10 bases of the junction left unmatched. CDR3 length: 13 amino acids. CDR3 sequence reads: CATGGGGGQPQHF. In nucleotides, the CDR3 is TGTGCCACCGGGGGAGGGGGCGGCCAGCCCCAGCATTTT.

The chain combines TRBV7-9 with TRBJ2-1; D is possibly TRBD2 (6 bases). Trimming cost V 3 bases and J 10 bases, with 19 bases left between them. CDR3 size: 15 residues. Germline CDR1 SEHNR, CDR2 FQNEAQ (reference sequence). CDR3 sequence reads: CASSFPGGAWREQFF. CDR3 sequence (DNA): TGTGCCAGCAGCTTCCCTGGCGGGGCCTGGCGGGAGCAGTTCTTC.

The rearrangement links TRBV29-1 to TRBJ2-3; weak D call: TRBD1 (5 bases). Per germline, CDR1 SQVTM and CDR2 ANQGSEA. This CDR3 has 12 residues. The V and J ends lost 2 bases and 4 bases respectively, with 7 bases between them. The CDR3 region has the DNA TGCAGCGTTGAATCAGGGTCAGATACGCAGTATTTT. The encoded protein is CSVESGSDTQYF.

The J gene is TRBJ2-1, the V gene TRBV10-3, with D perhaps TRBD1 or TRBD2 (6 bases each). This CDR3 has 15 amino acids. In germline, CDR1 is ENHRY, CDR2 SYGVKD. Trimming left V 3 bases short and J 0 bases short, with 9 bases between. DNA of the CDR3: TGTGCCATCAGTGAAGGGGGGAGCTCCTACAATGAGCAGTTCTTC. Translation: CAISEGGSSYNEQFF.

The J gene is TRBJ2-4, the V gene TRBV19, with D tentatively TRBD1 (5 bases). The V gene lost 2 bases and the J gene lost 4 bases, with 9 bases spanning the gap. In germline, CDR1 is LNHDA, CDR2 SQIVND (reference sequence). The CDR3 spans 14 residues. The CDR3 reads CASSILDTKNIQYF. CDR3 in DNA: TGTGCCAGTAGTATACTGGACACGAAAAACATTCAGTACTTC.

The rearrangement links TRBV28 to TRBJ1-4, with D maybe TRBD1 (5 bases). The V end lost 5 bases, the J end lost 8 bases, and 15 bases lay between the germline ends. The length of the CDR3 is 14 residues. In germline, CDR1 is MDHEN, CDR2 SYDVKM. CDR3 in amino acids: CASSPGWRSEKLFF. The CDR3 nucleotides are TGTGCCAGCAGTCCAGGGTGGAGGAGCGAAAAACTGTTTTTT.

This rearrangement joins TRBV19 to TRBJ1-3, with 8 bases identical to TRBD1. The germline V gene has CDR1 LNHDA and CDR2 SQIVND (reference sequence). Trimming removed 6 bases from V and 3 bases from J; junction bases left unmatched: 13. The CDR3 has 17 residues. The CDR3 DNA follows: TGTGCCAGTAGGGTGCGAGGAGACAGGGGCCTTGGAAACACCATATATTTT. It translates to CASRVRGDRGLGNTIYF.

This clone was seen only a few times. This chain links TRBV28 with TRBJ1-1; D perhaps matches TRBD1 (5 bases). Per the germline V gene, CDR1 is MDHEN and CDR2 is SYDVKM. Trimming shortened V by 2 bases and J by 5 bases, and 12 bases separated the two germline ends. The CDR3 runs to 14 residues. DNA for the CDR3: TGTGCCAGCAGTTTACGGGGGGGAGAGACTGAAGCTTTCTTT. Its protein product is CASSLRGGETEAFF.

The chain is built from TRBV7-9 and TRBJ2-7, with a tentative D call TRBD2 (6 bases). The V and J ends lost 4 bases and 5 bases respectively, with 12 bases between them. Looked up from germline, CDR1 is SEHNR and CDR2 is FQNEAQ (reference sequence). The CDR3 has 13 amino acids. The CDR3 nucleotides are TGTGCCAGCAGCTCCCGGGCTAGCGACGAGCAGTACTTC. Translated: CASSSRASDEQYF.

V is TRBV5-4 and J is TRBJ2-7, with 10 positions matching TRBD2. The CDR3 is made up of 17 amino acids. Germline CDR1 is SGHNT and CDR2 is YYREEE (reference sequence). V trimming: 3 bases; J trimming: 0 bases; junction bases outside the gene matches: 9. The chain's CDR3 is CASSWTSGITSSYEQYV. CDR3 sequence (DNA): TGTGCCAGCAGCTGGACTAGCGGAATAACTAGCTCCTACGAGCAGTACGTC.

The V call is TRBV7-2, the J call TRBJ1-3; the D gene is possibly TRBD1 (5 bases). V was pared by 5 bases and J by 0 bases, with 20 bases between. This CDR3 is 18 amino acids long. In germline, CDR1 is SGHTA, CDR2 FQGNSA. The CDR3 loop is CASSPTRGGIFSGNTIYF. CDR3 nucleotide sequence: TGTGCCAGCAGCCCCACGCGGGGGGGTATATTCTCTGGAAACACCATATATTTT.

This rearrangement joins TRBV9 to TRBJ2-1; 7 nucleotides align to TRBD1. The V and J ends lost 3 bases and 9 bases, in that order; junction bases with no gene match: 9. This CDR3 comprises 14 residues. The germline V gene has CDR1 SGDLS and CDR2 YYNGEE. DNA for the CDR3: TGTGCCAGCAGCGGAGGGGGCGGGCCAGGTGAGCAGTTCTTC. Encoded protein: CASSGGGGPGEQFF.

This clone was observed a single time. The chain is built from TRBV19 and TRBJ2-3; possibly TRBD2 for D (6 bases). The CDR3 contains 14 residues. Trimming cost V 5 bases and J 1 base, with 10 bases left between them. CDR1 and CDR2 (germline): LNHDA, SQIVND (reference sequence). The CDR3 DNA sequence: TGTGCCAGTAGTTGGGGGGAGGGCACAGATACGCAGTATTTT. Its translation is CASSWGEGTDTQYF.

V usage is TRBV27 and J usage is TRBJ2-1; perhaps TRBD2 as D (5 bases). The V gene's germline CDR1 is MNHEY and CDR2 SMNVEV (reference sequence). The length of the CDR3 is 13 residues. Between the trimmed V and J ends, which lost 1 base and 8 bases, there was a span of 9 bases. In DNA, the CDR3 is TGTGCCAGCAGTTTATTACTAGGCCATGAGCAGTTCTTC. Translated, it gives CASSLLLGHEQFF.

The rearrangement uses TRBV18 and TRBJ2-3, with D maybe TRBD2 (7 bases). The CDR3 covers 15 residues. Germline V lookup: CDR1 KGHSH, CDR2 LQKENI. Deletions cut 1 base from V and 0 bases from J, with 8 bases between. In DNA form, the CDR3 reads TGTGCCAGCTCACCACGGGGGGGCAGCACAGATACGCAGTATTTT. It codes for CASSPRGGSTDTQYF. Supplemented by reference TRBV18 and TRBJ2-3, the full variable domain reads NAGVMQNPRHLVRRRGQEARLRCSPMKGHSHVYWYRQLPEEGLKFMVYLQKENIIDESGMPKERFSAEFPKEGPSILRIQQVVRGDSAAYFCASSPRGGSTDTQYFGPGTRLTVL.

The rearrangement links TRBV5-1 to TRBJ1-1, with D perhaps TRBD1 (5 bases). Trimming stripped 0 bases from V and 2 bases from J, with 8 bases between. The CDR3 has 14 residues. CDR1 and CDR2 (germline): SGHRS, YFSETQ. This CDR3 reads CASSLGDGNTEAFF. DNA of the CDR3: TGCGCCAGCAGCTTGGGGGACGGTAACACTGAAGCTTTCTTT.

Worth noting for this clone: An end of the junction differs from the germline gene, which may be a read error. The chain combines TRBV28 with TRBJ1-1, with 8 bases lining up with TRBD1. Germline assignment: CDR1 MDHEN and CDR2 SYDVKM. The CDR3 is 11 residues long. The CDR3 spells CASSRRDRSHF. CDR3 coding DNA: TGTGCCAGCAGCCGTCGGGACAGGTCTCACTTT.

A single count supports this clone. The rearrangement joins TRBV29-1 to TRBJ2-2, with TRBD1 matching 7 bases. There are 13 residues in the CDR3. Germline values: CDR1 SQVTM, CDR2 ANQGSEA. V was clipped by 6 bases and J by 5 bases; unmatched bases: 6. CDR3 region: CSVATGLTGELFF. The CDR3 DNA is TGCAGCGTGGCGACAGGGCTAACCGGGGAGCTGTTTTTT.